This T cell receptor (beta chain) was sequenced in a study of cytomegalovirus exposure and HLA in healthy donors. This CDR3 spans 13 amino acids. V lost 5 bases and J lost 8, with 13 bases in between. CDR1 is WNHNN, CDR2 SYGVQD, per germline (reference sequence). This clone was detected only a few times. The PCR used 60 Vbeta and 13 Jbeta primers. The table came from immunoSEQ multiplex PCR; TCRdb's copy has only in-frame clones and leaves some out. The repertoire includes some 120,000 clones, 55% to 75% of them detected once, and roughly 1.5% sits in the top ten. The specimen was PBMCs. The receptor's source is a man aged 25 to 40 in good health and CMV-seropositive. The chain has TRBV10-1 and TRBJ2-1; D remains ambiguous. Here the CDR3 reads CASSLAARDEQFF. CDR3 bases: TGCGCCAGCAGTCTCGCTGCACGGGATGAGCAGTTCTTC.